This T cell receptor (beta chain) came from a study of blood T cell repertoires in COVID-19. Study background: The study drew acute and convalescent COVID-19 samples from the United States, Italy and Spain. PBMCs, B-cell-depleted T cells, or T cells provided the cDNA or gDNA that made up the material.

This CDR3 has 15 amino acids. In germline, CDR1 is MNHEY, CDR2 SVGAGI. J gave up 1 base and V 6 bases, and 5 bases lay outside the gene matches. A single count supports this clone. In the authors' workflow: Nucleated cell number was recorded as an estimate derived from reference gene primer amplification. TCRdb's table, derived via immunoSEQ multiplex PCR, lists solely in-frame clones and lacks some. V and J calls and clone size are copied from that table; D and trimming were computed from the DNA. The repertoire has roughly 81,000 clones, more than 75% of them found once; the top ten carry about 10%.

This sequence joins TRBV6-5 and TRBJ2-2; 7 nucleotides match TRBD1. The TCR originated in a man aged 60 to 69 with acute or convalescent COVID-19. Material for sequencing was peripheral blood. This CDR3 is CASSTGTENTGELFF. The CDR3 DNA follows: TGTGCCAGCAGCACCGGGACAGAGAACACCGGGGAGCTGTTTTTT.